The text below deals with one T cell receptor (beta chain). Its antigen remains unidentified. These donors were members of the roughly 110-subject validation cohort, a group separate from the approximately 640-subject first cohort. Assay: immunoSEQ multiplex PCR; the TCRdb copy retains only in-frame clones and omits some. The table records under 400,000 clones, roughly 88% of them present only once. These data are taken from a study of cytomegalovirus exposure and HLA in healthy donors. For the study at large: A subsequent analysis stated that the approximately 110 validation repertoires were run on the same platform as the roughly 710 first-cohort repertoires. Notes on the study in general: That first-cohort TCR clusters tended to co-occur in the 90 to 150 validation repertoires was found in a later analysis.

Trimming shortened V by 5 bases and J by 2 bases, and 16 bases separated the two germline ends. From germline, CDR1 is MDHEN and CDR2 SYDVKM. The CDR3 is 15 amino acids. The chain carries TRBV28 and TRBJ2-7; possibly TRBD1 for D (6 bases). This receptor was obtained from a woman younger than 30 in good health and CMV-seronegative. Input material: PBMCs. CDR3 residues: CASSIVQGSPYEQYF. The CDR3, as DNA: TGTGCCAGCAGTATAGTGCAGGGGTCACCCTACGAGCAGTACTTC.